This T cell receptor beta chain appears in the sequencing data of a study of blood T cell repertoires in COVID-19. Overall study: The United States, Italy and Spain were the sources of the acute and convalescent COVID-19 samples.

Looked up from germline, CDR1 is MNHEY and CDR2 is SVGAGI. Trimming took 6 bases from V and 6 from J; bases not matched to a gene: 3. CDR3 length: 13 residues. Participants were aged 18 to 89 years from around 26 US areas. Participants were placed into cohorts based on the clinical history they reported. Someone with COVID-19 had been met by exposed participants within 2 weeks before study entry. Assay: immunoSEQ multiplex PCR; the TCRdb copy retains only in-frame clones and omits some. The sample shows approximately 220,000 clones, roughly 90% of them seen only once. Material: PBMCs or T cells enriched from blood (not recorded which). The J gene is TRBJ1-5, the V gene TRBV6-5, with 9 bases matching TRBD1. The clonotype was recovered from a woman younger than 45 who had been exposed to COVID-19. CDR3 residues: CASRGTGIQPQHF. CDR3 in DNA: TGTGCCAGCAGGGGGACAGGGATTCAGCCCCAGCATTTT.